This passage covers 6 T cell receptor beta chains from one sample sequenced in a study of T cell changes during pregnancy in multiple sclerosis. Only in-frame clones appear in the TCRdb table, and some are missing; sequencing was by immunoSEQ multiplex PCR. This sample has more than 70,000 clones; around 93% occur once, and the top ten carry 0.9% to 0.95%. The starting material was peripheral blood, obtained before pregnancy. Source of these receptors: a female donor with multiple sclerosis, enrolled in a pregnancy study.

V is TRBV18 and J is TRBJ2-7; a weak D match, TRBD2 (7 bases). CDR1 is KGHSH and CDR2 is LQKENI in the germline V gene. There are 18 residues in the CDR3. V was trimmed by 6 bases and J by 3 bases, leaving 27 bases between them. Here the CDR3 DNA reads TGTGCCAGCTCTCTAAATAATCAACAGGGAGGGGGGTTCTACGAGCAGTACTTC. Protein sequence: CASSLNNQQGGGFYEQYF.

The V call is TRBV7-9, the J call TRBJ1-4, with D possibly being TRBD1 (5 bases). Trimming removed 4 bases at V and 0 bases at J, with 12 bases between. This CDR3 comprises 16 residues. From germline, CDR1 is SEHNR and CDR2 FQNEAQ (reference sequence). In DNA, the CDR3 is TGTGCCAGCAGCTCCCTCCAAGGGGCAACTAATGAAAAACTGTTTTTT. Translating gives CASSSLQGATNEKLFF.

The CDR3 coding sequence is TGTGCCAGCTCAAGGGGGGGACTAGACTACGAGCAGTACTTC. It is translated as CASSRGGLDYEQYF. The gene calls are TRBV9 and TRBJ2-7; 8 bases agree with TRBD2. Germline CDR1 SGDLS, CDR2 YYNGEE. V lost 7 bases, J lost 3 bases, and 9 bases stayed unmatched. This CDR3 contains 14 residues.

The CDR3 is CASSSPGQANVEQFF. The CDR3 nucleotides read TGTGCCAGCAGTTCCCCGGGACAGGCTAACGTCGAGCAGTTCTTC. V usage is TRBV2 and J usage is TRBJ2-1; 8 bases are shared with TRBD1. The CDR3 sequence is 15 residues long. The germline V gene has CDR1 SNHLY and CDR2 FYNNEI. With 5 bases clipped from V and 10 bases from J, the junction kept 13 bases outside the gene matches.

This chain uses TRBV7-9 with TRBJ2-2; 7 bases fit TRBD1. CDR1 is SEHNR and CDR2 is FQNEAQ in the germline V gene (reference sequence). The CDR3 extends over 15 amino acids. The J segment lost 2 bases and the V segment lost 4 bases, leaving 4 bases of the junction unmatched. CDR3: CASSWRTGNTGELFF. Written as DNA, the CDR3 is TGTGCCAGCAGCTGGAGGACAGGAAACACCGGGGAGCTGTTTTTT.

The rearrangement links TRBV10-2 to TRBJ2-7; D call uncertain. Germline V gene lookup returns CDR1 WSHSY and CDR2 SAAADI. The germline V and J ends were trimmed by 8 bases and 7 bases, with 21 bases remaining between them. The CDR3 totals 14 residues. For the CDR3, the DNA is TGCGCCAGCCGCCTACCGACAAACTTACGGGAGCAGTACTTC. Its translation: CASRLPTNLREQYF.